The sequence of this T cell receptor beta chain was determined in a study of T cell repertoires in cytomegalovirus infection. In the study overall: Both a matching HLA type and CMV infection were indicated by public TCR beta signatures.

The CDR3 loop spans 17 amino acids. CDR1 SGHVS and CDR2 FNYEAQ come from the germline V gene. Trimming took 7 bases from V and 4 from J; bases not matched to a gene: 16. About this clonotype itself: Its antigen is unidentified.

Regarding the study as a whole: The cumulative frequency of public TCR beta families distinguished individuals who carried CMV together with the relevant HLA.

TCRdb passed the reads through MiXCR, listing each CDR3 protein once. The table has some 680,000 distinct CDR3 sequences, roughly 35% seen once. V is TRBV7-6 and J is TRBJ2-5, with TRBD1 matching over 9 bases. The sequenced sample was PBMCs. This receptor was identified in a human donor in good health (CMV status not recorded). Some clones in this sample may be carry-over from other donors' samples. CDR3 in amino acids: CASIQRDRDELRETQYF. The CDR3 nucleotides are TGTGCCAGCATCCAGAGGGACAGGGATGAATTGCGAGAGACCCAGTACTTC.